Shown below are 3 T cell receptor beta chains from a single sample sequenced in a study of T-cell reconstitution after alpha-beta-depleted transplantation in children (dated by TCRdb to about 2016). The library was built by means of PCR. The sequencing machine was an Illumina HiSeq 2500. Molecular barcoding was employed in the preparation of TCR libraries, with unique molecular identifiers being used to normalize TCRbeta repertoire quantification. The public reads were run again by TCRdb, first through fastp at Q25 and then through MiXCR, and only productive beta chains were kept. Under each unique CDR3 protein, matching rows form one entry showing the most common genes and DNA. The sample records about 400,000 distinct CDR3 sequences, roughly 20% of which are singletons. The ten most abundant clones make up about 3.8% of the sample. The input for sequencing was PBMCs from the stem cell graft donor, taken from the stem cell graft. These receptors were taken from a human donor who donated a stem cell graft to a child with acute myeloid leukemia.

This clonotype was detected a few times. The CDR3 spells CATGSSGANVLTF. The CDR3 DNA is TGTGCCACCGGAAGCTCTGGGGCCAACGTCCTGACTTTC. The V gene is TRBV24-1, the J gene TRBJ2-6, with D unclear. The V gene lost 9 bases and the J gene lost 0 bases, with 5 bases spanning the gap. This CDR3 contains 13 residues. Germline CDR1 reads KGHDR; CDR2 reads SFDVKD.

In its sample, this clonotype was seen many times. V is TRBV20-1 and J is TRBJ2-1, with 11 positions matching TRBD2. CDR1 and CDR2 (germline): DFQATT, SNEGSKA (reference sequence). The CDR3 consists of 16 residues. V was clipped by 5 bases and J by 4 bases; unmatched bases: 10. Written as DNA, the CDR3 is TGCAGTGCTCCCCATTCCGGGACTAGCGGTTACAATGAGCAGTTCTTC. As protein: CSAPHSGTSGYNEQFF.

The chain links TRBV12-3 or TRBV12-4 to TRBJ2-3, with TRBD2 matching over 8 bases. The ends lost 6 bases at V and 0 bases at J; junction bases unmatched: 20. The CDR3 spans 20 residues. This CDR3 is CASRATGNLGGRSSTDTQYF. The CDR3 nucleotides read TGTGCCAGCAGAGCCACAGGGAATCTAGGCGGGAGGTCCAGCACAGATACGCAGTATTTT.